This T cell receptor (beta chain) was found in a study of T cells in Graves' hyperthyroidism and ophthalmopathy. Overall study findings and caveats: Researchers found most expanded thyroid clonotypes above 0.001 in blood as well.

Amplified regions were TCR beta CDR3 sequences from RNA transcripts. First-round RT-PCR targeting the TCR CDR3 was performed with the HTBI primer set. MiXCR, applied by TCRdb to the multiplex PCR reads, yields one record per CDR3 protein. This sample yields hundreds of thousands of distinct CDR3 sequences, of which about 20% are seen a single time; about 35% belongs to the top ten. This clonotype was recorded a few times. Its target is unknown. The germline CDR1 and CDR2 sequences are LNHDA and SQIVND (reference sequence). The ends lost 1 base at V and 8 bases at J; junction bases unmatched: 6. CDR3 length equals 15 residues.

The rearrangement links TRBV19 to TRBJ2-1; 9 bases map to TRBD1. The sequenced sample consisted of blood. The sequence was obtained from a man aged 30 to 45 with Graves' ophthalmopathy. CDR3 sequence: CASSIGRDRAHEQFF. The CDR3 bases are TGTGCCAGTAGTATAGGGCGGGACAGGGCCCATGAGCAGTTCTTC.